This passage covers 28 T cell receptor beta chains from one sample sequenced in a study of shared clonotypes between healthy human individuals. The method was immunoSEQ multiplex PCR; TCRdb's version includes in-frame clones alone and lacks a portion of them. Among about 110,000 clones listed, approximately 70% were seen once. Sequencing input: memory CD8+ T cells sorted from blood. The sample's subset: CD45RO+ cells pooled with CCR7-negative TemRA cells. These receptors originate from a woman under 40 in good health.

CDR3 residues: CASSAQGGNQPQHF. The CDR3 region has the DNA TGTGCCAGCAGCGCTCAAGGGGGCAATCAGCCCCAGCATTTT. This chain connects TRBV7-6 to TRBJ1-5; the D gene is possibly TRBD1 (5 bases). The V gene's germline CDR1 is SGHVS and CDR2 FNYEAQ. The V end was cut by 5 bases, the J end by 2 bases, with 10 bases between. This CDR3 is built from 14 residues.

J is TRBJ2-3 and V is TRBV27; D is unresolved. The CDR3 sequence is 14 residues long. In germline, CDR1 is MNHEY, CDR2 SMNVEV (reference sequence). Trimming removed 3 bases at V and 0 bases at J, with 7 bases between. The CDR3 sequence: CASSFPSSTDTQYF. In DNA, the CDR3 is TGTGCCAGCAGTTTCCCCAGTAGCACAGATACGCAGTATTTT.

This chain joins TRBV14 and TRBJ2-1; no definite D call. CDR1 and CDR2 from the germline V gene are SGHDN and FVKESK. The CDR3 covers 13 residues. V lost 0 bases and J lost 14, with 14 bases in between. The CDR3 DNA is TGTGCCAGCAGCCAAGATCCTGGGTTCCCCAAGTTCTTC. This gives the protein CASSQDPGFPKFF.

CDR3 residues: CASSIFGADTQYF. CDR3 coding DNA: TGTGCCAGTAGTATTTTTGGGGCAGATACGCAGTATTTT. The V gene is TRBV19, the J gene TRBJ2-3; no definite D call. Germline V gene data show CDR1 as LNHDA and CDR2 as SQIVND (reference sequence). V was shortened by 3 bases and J by 4 bases, with 8 bases between the two germline ends. The CDR3 has 13 amino acids. Supplemented by reference TRBV19 and TRBJ2-3, the full variable domain reads DGGITQSPKYLFRKEGQNVTLSCEQNLNHDAMYWYRQDPGQGLRLIYYSQIVNDFQKGDIAEGYSVSREKKESFPLTVTSAQKNPTAFYLCASSIFGADTQYFGPGTRLTVL.

V gene TRBV4-1 combines with J gene TRBJ1-3; tentatively, D is TRBD1 (5 bases). Germline values: CDR1 MGHRA, CDR2 YSYEKL. CDR3 length equals 17 residues. V shed 0 bases and J shed 0 bases, with 12 bases lying between them. The CDR3 DNA sequence: TGCGCCAGCAGCCAAGACGACAGTTTCTTCTCTGGAAACACCATATATTTT. As protein: CASSQDDSFFSGNTIYF.

This chain joins TRBV19 and TRBJ1-2; D not certain. Germline loops: CDR1 LNHDA, CDR2 SQIVND (reference sequence). The CDR3 has 11 amino acids. Trimming left V 2 bases short and J 8 bases short, with 6 bases between. CDR3 coding DNA: TGTGCCAGTAGTATAAGAGGAGGCTACACCTTC. Its translation: CASSIRGGYTF.

The V and J genes are TRBV5-4 and TRBJ2-5, with unresolved D. CDR1 SGHNT and CDR2 YYREEE come from the germline V gene (reference sequence). The CDR3 totals 13 residues. V lost 5 bases and J lost 1, with 9 bases in between. The CDR3 region has the DNA TGTGCCAGCAGTCAACAGATCCAAGAGACCCAGTACTTC. Translated, it gives CASSQQIQETQYF.

V usage is TRBV5-1 and J usage is TRBJ2-2; unclear D gene. This CDR3 contains 13 residues. Trimming took 1 base from V and 9 from J, leaving 10 bases between them. The germline V gene has CDR1 SGHRS and CDR2 YFSETQ. The CDR3 region has the DNA TGCGCCAGCAGCTTGTTTGGTGGAAGGGAGCTGTTTTTT. This codes for CASSLFGGRELFF. The whole variable domain, remainder taken from reference TRBV5-1 and TRBJ2-2, is KAGVTQTPRYLIKTRGQQVTLSCSPISGHRSVSWYQQTPGQGLQFLFEYFSETQRNKGNFPGRFSGRQFSNSRSEMNVSTLELGDSALYLCASSLFGGRELFFGEGSRLTVL.

This clone was counted at least ten times. This specimen includes other DNA sequences encoding the same CDR3. This chain connects TRBV4-2 to TRBJ2-7; 11 bases line up with TRBD1. V lost 2 bases, J lost 7 bases, and 10 bases stayed unmatched. CDR3 length: 16 residues. Germline lookup yields CDR1 LGHNA and CDR2 YNFKEQ. The CDR3 coding sequence is TGTGCCAGCAGCCAAACACTGGGGACAGGGGGTTTTGAGCAGTACTTC. Translation: CASSQTLGTGGFEQYF.

This chain links TRBV4-1 with TRBJ2-5; D unresolved. CDR3 length equals 13 residues. Trimming pared 1 base from V and 11 bases from J, leaving 14 bases between. CDR1 and CDR2 (germline): MGHRA, YSYEKL. Here the CDR3 reads CASSQVPGGEQYF. CDR3 in DNA: TGCGCCAGCAGCCAAGTTCCGGGCGGAGAGCAGTACTTC.

J is TRBJ1-4 and V is TRBV5-4; the D is unclear. The V gene lost 3 bases and the J gene lost 0 bases, with 3 bases spanning the gap. The CDR3 covers 13 residues. In germline, CDR1 is SGHNT, CDR2 YYREEE (reference sequence). The CDR3 here is CASSYATNEKLFF. Written as DNA, the CDR3 is TGTGCCAGCAGCTATGCAACTAATGAAAAACTGTTTTTT.

The rearrangement uses TRBV10-2 and TRBJ2-7, with D maybe TRBD2 (6 bases). Per the germline V gene, CDR1 is WSHSY and CDR2 is SAAADI. V lost 3 bases and J lost 3, with 12 bases in between. There are 14 residues in the CDR3. CDR3 DNA sequence: TGCGCCAGCAGTGAAGTGGGGGGAGGCTACGAGCAGTACTTC. It codes for CASSEVGGGYEQYF.

This chain links TRBV11-1 with TRBJ2-7; 10 nucleotides line up with TRBD2. V was clipped by 3 bases and J by 7 bases; unmatched bases: 18. CDR3 length equals 18 residues. Germline assignment: CDR1 SGHAT and CDR2 FQDESV (reference sequence). Here the CDR3 reads CASSFETSRLAGADEQYF. CDR3 DNA sequence: TGTGCCAGCAGCTTTGAGACTAGCCGGCTAGCGGGAGCGGATGAGCAGTACTTC.

The chain employs TRBV25-1 and TRBJ1-5; perhaps TRBD1 as D (5 bases). V dropped 8 bases and J dropped 5 bases, with 10 bases sitting between them. This CDR3 region has 12 residues. Germline CDR1 is MGHDK and CDR2 is SYGVNS. CDR3 loop: CASSDTDQPQHF. The CDR3 DNA is TGTGCCAGCTCGGACACCGATCAGCCCCAGCATTTT. The whole variable domain, remainder taken from reference TRBV25-1 and TRBJ1-5, is EADIYQTPRYLVIGTGKKITLECSQTMGHDKMYWYQQDPGMELHLIHYSYGVNSTEKGDLSSESTVSRIRTEHFPLTLESARPSHTSQYLCASSDTDQPQHFGDGTRLSIL.

The chain has TRBV5-4 and TRBJ1-2; no reliable D call. This CDR3 comprises 11 residues. Germline V gene lookup returns CDR1 SGHNT and CDR2 YYREEE (reference sequence). Trimming took off 2 bases at V and 6 bases at J, with 5 bases between the two ends. The DNA of the CDR3 is TGTGCCAGCAGCTTCGCCCATGGCTACACCTTC. This translates into CASSFAHGYTF.

This chain uses TRBV11-2 with TRBJ2-1, with 7 bases that match TRBD2. The ends lost 5 bases at V and 6 bases at J; junction bases unmatched: 1. The germline CDR1 and CDR2 sequences are SGHAT and FQNNGV. This CDR3 has 12 residues. As DNA, the CDR3 is TGTGCCAGCAGCCGGGAGGTCAATGAGCAGTTCTTC. Protein product: CASSREVNEQFF.

The CDR3 DNA sequence: TGTGCCAGCAGCTTTCCGGGACAGGGGGGTGAAAAACTGTTTTTT. Amino acids: CASSFPGQGGEKLFF. The chain carries TRBV6-1 and TRBJ1-4; 11 bases line up with TRBD1. The CDR3 covers 15 residues. V was clipped by 6 bases and J by 7 bases; unmatched bases: 7. In germline, CDR1 is MNHNS, CDR2 SASEGT.

This clone has only a few counts. V is TRBV9 and J is TRBJ2-2; 8 bases line up with TRBD1. V shed 4 bases, J shed 8 bases, and the junction held 22 bases outside the gene matches. Germline lookup yields CDR1 SGDLS and CDR2 YYNGEE. The CDR3 consists of 19 residues. This chain's CDR3 is CASSPRTGSVTWLVGELFF. CDR3 coding DNA: TGTGCCAGCAGCCCTCGGACAGGGAGCGTAACCTGGCTCGTAGGGGAGCTGTTTTTT.

This clone was seen only a few times. The rearrangement joins TRBV4-1 to TRBJ2-7; D ambiguous. The CDR3 runs to 14 residues. Trimming shortened V by 2 bases and J by 2 bases, and 10 bases separated the two germline ends. Germline V lookup: CDR1 MGHRA, CDR2 YSYEKL. CDR3 sequence reads: CASSQRDGAYEQYF. Written as DNA, the CDR3 is TGCGCCAGCAGCCAACGTGACGGAGCCTACGAGCAGTACTTC.

The count of this clone is one. The CDR3, as DNA: TGTGCCAGCAGTACAAATCAGCCCCAGCATTTT. Translated: CASSTNQPQHF. The rearrangement uses TRBV6-5 and TRBJ1-5; no clear D. The CDR3 has 11 amino acids. Per the germline V gene, CDR1 is MNHEY and CDR2 is SVGAGI. Trimming pared 5 bases from V and 4 bases from J, leaving 3 bases between.

The sample holds many counts of this clone. The chain combines TRBV4-1 with TRBJ1-2; 8 bases map to TRBD1. V was clipped by 2 bases and J by 7 bases; unmatched bases: 6. The CDR3 totals 14 residues. Germline V gene lookup returns CDR1 MGHRA and CDR2 YSYEKL. This CDR3 is CASSQSQGAAGYTF. The CDR3 DNA reads as TGCGCCAGCAGCCAATCTCAGGGGGCGGCTGGCTACACCTTC.

This clone has a handful of counts. This chain links TRBV23-1 with TRBJ2-3; 9 bases are a match to TRBD1. TRBV23-1 is filed as an ORF, its function uncertain. J was trimmed by 8 bases and V by 7 bases; bases with no gene match: 10. This CDR3 has 14 amino acids. CDR3 region: CASNRDRERVTQYF. CDR3 in DNA: TGCGCCAGCAACCGGGACAGGGAGAGGGTTACGCAGTATTTT.

This chain connects TRBV10-2 to TRBJ2-7; TRBD1 agrees at 9 bases. Germline V gene sequence: CDR1 WSHSY, CDR2 SAAADI. After removal of 8 bases from V and 0 bases from J, the junction contained 2 bases not matched to a gene. This CDR3 is built from 13 residues. The CDR3: CASSQGASYEQYF. The CDR3 nucleotides read TGCGCCAGCTCACAGGGGGCCTCCTACGAGCAGTACTTC.

This clone was seen just once. J is TRBJ1-5 and V is TRBV27; no definite D call. CDR3 size: 14 residues. V lost 0 bases and J 3 bases, leaving 6 bases between the germline ends. Germline CDR1 MNHEY, CDR2 SMNVEV (reference sequence). The DNA for the CDR3 is TGTGCCAGCAGTTTATCATCACTCAATCAGCCCCAGCATTTT. Translated: CASSLSSLNQPQHF.

This rearrangement joins TRBV11-2 to TRBJ2-3; TRBD1 is a possible D gene (5 bases). The CDR3 covers 14 residues. Germline V gives CDR1 SGHAT, CDR2 FQNNGV. V was pared by 5 bases and J by 3 bases, with 12 bases between. The CDR3 sequence is CASSPLGATDTQYF. In nucleotides, the CDR3 is TGTGCCAGCAGCCCCTTAGGGGCTACAGATACGCAGTATTTT.

The table lists this clone with a count of one. J is TRBJ2-1 and V is TRBV6-6, with TRBD1 as a possible D gene (6 bases). Germline CDR1 and CDR2: MNHNY and SVGAGI (reference sequence). Trimming pared 2 bases from V and 9 bases from J, leaving 17 bases between. CDR3 length equals 15 residues. The CDR3 region has the DNA TGTGCCAGCAGTTACGGGCAGCGCCTAGGGGGTGAGCAGTTCTTC. Translated, it gives CASSYGQRLGGEQFF.

This chain uses TRBV28 with TRBJ1-2, with no clear D. Trimming stripped 2 bases from V and 0 bases from J, with 7 bases between. Germline CDR1 and CDR2: MDHEN and SYDVKM. The CDR3 loop spans 14 amino acids. The CDR3 loop reads CASSLIQANYGYTF. CDR3 coding DNA: TGTGCCAGCAGTTTAATCCAAGCTAACTATGGCTACACCTTC.

This chain uses TRBV28 with TRBJ1-2, with 8 nucleotides matching TRBD1. J gave up 8 bases and V 10 bases, and 15 bases lay outside the gene matches. In germline, CDR1 is MDHEN, CDR2 SYDVKM. This CDR3 comprises 14 residues. In DNA, the CDR3 is TGTGCCATACAATGGACAGGGAAAATTTCAGGCTACACCTTC. Amino acid sequence: CAIQWTGKISGYTF.